This TCR beta chain comes out of a study of PD-L1 blockade in urothelial cancer. Measured with immunoSEQ multiplex PCR; TCRdb has only the in-frame clones, and not every one. The data contain tens of thousands of clones, about four fifths of them singletons. Germline V lookup: CDR1 SGHDT, CDR2 YYEEEE. The CDR3 has 15 amino acids. V was pared by 3 bases and J by 0 bases, with 4 bases of the junction left unmatched. Described time point: peripheral blood 6 weeks after treatment start. J is TRBJ1-2 and V is TRBV5-6, with 8 bases lining up with TRBD1. The sequencing used PBMCs, collected around atezolizumab (anti-PD-L1) treatment. The sequence came from a man aged 65 to 85 with urothelial cancer. The CDR3 reads CASSWDRRANYGYTF. The DNA of the CDR3 is TGTGCCAGCAGCTGGGACAGGCGAGCTAACTATGGCTACACCTTC. Filled out from reference TRBV5-6 and TRBJ1-2, the complete variable domain reads DAGVTQSPTHLIKTRGQQVTLRCSPKSGHDTVSWYQQALGQGPQFIFQYYEEEERQRGNFPDRFSGHQFPNYSSELNVNALLLGDSALYLCASSWDRRANYGYTFGSGTRLTVV.